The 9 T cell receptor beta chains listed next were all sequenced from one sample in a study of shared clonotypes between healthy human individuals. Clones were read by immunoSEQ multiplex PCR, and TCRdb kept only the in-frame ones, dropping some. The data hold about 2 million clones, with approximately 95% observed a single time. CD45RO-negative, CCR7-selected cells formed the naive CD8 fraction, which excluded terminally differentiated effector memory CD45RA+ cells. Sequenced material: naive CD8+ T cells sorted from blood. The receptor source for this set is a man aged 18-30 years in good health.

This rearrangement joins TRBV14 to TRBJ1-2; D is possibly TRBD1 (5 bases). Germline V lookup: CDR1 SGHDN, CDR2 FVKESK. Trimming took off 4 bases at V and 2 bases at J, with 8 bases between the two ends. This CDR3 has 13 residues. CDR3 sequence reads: CASSPDRNYGYTF. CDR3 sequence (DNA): TGTGCCAGCAGCCCCGACAGAAACTATGGCTACACCTTC.

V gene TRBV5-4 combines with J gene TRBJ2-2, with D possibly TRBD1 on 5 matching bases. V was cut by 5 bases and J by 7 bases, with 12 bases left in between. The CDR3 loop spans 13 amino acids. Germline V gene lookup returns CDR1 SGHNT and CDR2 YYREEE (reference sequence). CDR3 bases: TGTGCCAGCAGGTTAGGGGAAATCGGGGAGCTGTTTTTT. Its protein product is CASRLGEIGELFF.

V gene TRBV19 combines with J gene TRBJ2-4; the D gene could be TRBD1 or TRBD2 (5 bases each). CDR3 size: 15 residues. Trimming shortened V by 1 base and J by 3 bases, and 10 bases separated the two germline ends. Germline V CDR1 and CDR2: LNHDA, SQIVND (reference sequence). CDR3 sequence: CASSIVGTGKNIQYF. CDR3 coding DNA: TGTGCCAGTAGTATAGTTGGGACGGGCAAAAACATTCAGTACTTC.

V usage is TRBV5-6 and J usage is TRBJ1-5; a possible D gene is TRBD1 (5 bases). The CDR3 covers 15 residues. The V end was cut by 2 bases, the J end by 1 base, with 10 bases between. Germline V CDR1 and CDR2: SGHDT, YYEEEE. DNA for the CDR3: TGTGCCAGCAGCTTTTCAGGGCCGAGCAATCAGCCCCAGCATTTT. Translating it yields CASSFSGPSNQPQHF.

The CDR3 spells CASGVRAGELFF. CDR3 nucleotide sequence: TGTGCCAGCGGGGTGAGAGCCGGGGAGCTGTTTTTT. This chain links TRBV9 with TRBJ2-2; D gene ambiguous. Germline V gene data show CDR1 as SGDLS and CDR2 as YYNGEE. This CDR3 is built from 12 residues. V dropped 7 bases and J dropped 6 bases, with 10 bases sitting between them.

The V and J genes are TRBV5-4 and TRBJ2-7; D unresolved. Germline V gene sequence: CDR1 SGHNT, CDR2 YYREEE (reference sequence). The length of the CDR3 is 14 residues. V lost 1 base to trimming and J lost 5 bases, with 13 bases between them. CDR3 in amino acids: CASSLLGTWDEQYF. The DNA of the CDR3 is TGTGCCAGCAGCTTGCTAGGAACGTGGGACGAGCAGTACTTC.

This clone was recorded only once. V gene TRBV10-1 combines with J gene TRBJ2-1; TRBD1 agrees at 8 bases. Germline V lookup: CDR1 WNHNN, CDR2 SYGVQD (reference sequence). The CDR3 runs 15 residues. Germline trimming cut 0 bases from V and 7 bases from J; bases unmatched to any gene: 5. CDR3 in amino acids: CASSESRTGFNEQFF. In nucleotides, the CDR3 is TGCGCCAGCAGTGAGTCCCGGACAGGGTTTAATGAGCAGTTCTTC.

CDR3 region: CASSVHPGHQETQYF. Here the CDR3 DNA reads TGTGCCAGCAGCGTACATCCAGGGCACCAAGAGACCCAGTACTTC. The V and J genes are TRBV9 and TRBJ2-5, with D possibly matching TRBD1 (5 bases). This CDR3 region has 15 residues. V lost 1 base and J 0 bases, leaving 10 bases between the germline ends. Germline CDR1 SGDLS, CDR2 YYNGEE.

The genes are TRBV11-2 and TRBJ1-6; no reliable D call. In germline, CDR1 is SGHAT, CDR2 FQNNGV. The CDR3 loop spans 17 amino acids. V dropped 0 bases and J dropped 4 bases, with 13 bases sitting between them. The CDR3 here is CASSLDLGPLYNSPLHF. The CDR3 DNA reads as TGTGCCAGCAGCTTAGACCTCGGACCGTTATATAATTCACCCCTCCACTTT.